This record covers a single TCR beta chain. Its antigen is undetermined. This specimen includes other DNA sequences encoding the same CDR3. CDR1 is SGHRS and CDR2 is YFSETQ in the germline V gene. The ends were cut back, 4 bases at V and 2 bases at J, with 9 bases in the middle. This CDR3 is 14 amino acids long. The sample is drawn from a study of shared clonotypes between healthy human individuals. Study-level results: When naive CD4 clonotypes were compared across a few donors, approximately 5% were shared.

Produced via immunoSEQ multiplex PCR; TCRdb's table is partial and in-frame only. The table includes around 2.5 million clones, approximately 93% detected once. Those who donated were healthy HIV-negative adults, with no recent acute infections or vaccinations reported. The origin of this receptor is a man aged 18 to 30 in good health. Some clones in this sample may be carry-over from other donors' samples. The chain carries TRBV5-1 and TRBJ1-4; unclear D gene. The sequencing sample was made of naive CD4+ T cells from PBMCs. Specified subset: CD45RA+ positively selected. CDR3 in amino acids: CASSPGPTNEKLFF. The CDR3 bases are TGCGCCAGCAGCCCGGGCCCTACTAATGAAAAACTGTTTTTT.